The following is a TCR beta chain sequence with its context. The data were obtained in a study of blood T cell repertoires in COVID-19. About the research overall: T cells, B-cell-depleted T cells, or PBMCs provided the cDNA or gDNA that served as material.

The data were produced by immunoSEQ multiplex PCR, yet TCRdb's version contains in-frame clones alone and is incomplete. The repertoire includes around 450,000 clones, 87% of them detected once, and around 0.64% sits in the top ten. The germline gives CDR1 SEHNR, CDR2 FQNEAQ (reference sequence). Trimming left V 1 base short and J 4 bases short, with 13 bases between. The CDR3 covers 15 residues. The chain is built from TRBV7-9 and TRBJ1-2; TRBD1 might be the D (5 bases). The TCR sequence derives from a woman aged 18 to 35 who had recovered from COVID-19. What was sequenced was PBMCs or T cells enriched from blood (not recorded which). Written as DNA, the CDR3 is TGTGCCAGCAGCTTAGGTATTGGGGCAGCCTATGGCTACACCTTC. The encoded protein is CASSLGIGAAYGYTF.